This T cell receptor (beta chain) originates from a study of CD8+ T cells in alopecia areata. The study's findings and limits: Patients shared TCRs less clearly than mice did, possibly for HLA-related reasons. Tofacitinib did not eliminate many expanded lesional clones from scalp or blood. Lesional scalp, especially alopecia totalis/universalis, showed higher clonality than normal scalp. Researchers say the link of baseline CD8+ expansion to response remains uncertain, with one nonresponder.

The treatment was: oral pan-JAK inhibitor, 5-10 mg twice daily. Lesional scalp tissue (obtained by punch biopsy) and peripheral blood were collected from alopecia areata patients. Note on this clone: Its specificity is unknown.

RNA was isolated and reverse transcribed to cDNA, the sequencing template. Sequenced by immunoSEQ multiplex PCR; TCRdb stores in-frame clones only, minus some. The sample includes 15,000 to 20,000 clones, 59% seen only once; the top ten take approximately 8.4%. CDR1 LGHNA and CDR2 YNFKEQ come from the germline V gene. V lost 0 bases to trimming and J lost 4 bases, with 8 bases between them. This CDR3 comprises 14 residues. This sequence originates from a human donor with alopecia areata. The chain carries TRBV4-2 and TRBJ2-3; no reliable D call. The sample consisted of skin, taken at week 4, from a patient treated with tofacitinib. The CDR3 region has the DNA TGTGCCAGCAGCCAAGATGCGGTACCAGATACGCAGTATTTT. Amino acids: CASSQDAVPDTQYF.